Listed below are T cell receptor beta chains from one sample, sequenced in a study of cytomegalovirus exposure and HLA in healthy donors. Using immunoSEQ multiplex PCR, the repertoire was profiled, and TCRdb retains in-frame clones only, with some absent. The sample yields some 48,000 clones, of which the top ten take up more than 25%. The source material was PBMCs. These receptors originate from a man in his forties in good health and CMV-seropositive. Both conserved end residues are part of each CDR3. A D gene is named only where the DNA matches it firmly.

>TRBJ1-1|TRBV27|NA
CASSLTGFMNTEAFF
TGTGCCAGCAGTTTAACAGGGTTTATGAACACTGAAGCTTTCTTT
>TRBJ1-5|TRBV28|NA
CASSFGQNQPQHF
TGTGCCAGCAGTTTTGGACAGAATCAGCCCCAGCATTTT
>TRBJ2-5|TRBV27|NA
CASSLSGNWGETQYF
TGTGCCAGCAGTCTCTCCGGGAATTGGGGAGAGACCCAGTACTTC
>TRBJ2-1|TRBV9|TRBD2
CASSVGPGGLYEQFF
TGTGCCAGCAGCGTAGGCCCGGGAGGTCTCTATGAGCAGTTCTTC
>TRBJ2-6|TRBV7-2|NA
CASNRQISGANVLTF
TGTGCCAGCAACAGACAGATCTCTGGGGCCAACGTCCTGACTTTC
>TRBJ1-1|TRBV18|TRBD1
CASSQQGVLGNTEAFF
TGTGCCAGCTCACAGCAGGGGGTTCTGGGCAACACTGAAGCTTTCTTT
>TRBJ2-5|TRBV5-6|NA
CASSRGLEVKETQYF
TGTGCCAGCAGCAGAGGACTCGAAGTAAAAGAGACCCAGTACTTC
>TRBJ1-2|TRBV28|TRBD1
CASRNDWTGRHGYTF
TGTGCCAGCAGAAATGATTGGACAGGGAGGCATGGCTACACCTTC
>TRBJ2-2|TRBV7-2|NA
CASSRTGELFF
TGTGCCAGCAGCCGGACCGGGGAGCTGTTTTTT
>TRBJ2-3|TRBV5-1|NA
CTSSLAGGGTQYF
TGCACCAGCAGCTTGGCCGGGGGTGGTACGCAGTATTTT
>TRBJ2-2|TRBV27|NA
CASSSQGPGELFF
TGTGCCAGCAGTTCACAGGGACCCGGGGAGCTGTTTTTT
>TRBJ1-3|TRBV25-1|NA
CASSPGVISGNTIYF
TGTGCCAGCAGTCCCGGGGTGATCTCTGGAAACACCATATATTTT
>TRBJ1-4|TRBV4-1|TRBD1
CASSQAQGTDLDEKLFF
TGCGCCAGCAGCCAAGCCCAGGGGACAGACCTGGATGAAAAACTGTTTTTT
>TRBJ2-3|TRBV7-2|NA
CASAYLGGTDTQYF
TGTGCCAGCGCCTACCTAGGGGGCACAGATACGCAGTATTTT
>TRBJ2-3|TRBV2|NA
CASGSSSRGRDTQYF
TGTGCCAGCGGAAGCTCCTCCAGGGGCAGGGATACGCAGTATTTT
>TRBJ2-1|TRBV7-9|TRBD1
CASSFPTGISRNEQFF
TGTGCCAGCAGCTTTCCGACAGGGATCAGTCGCAATGAGCAGTTCTTC
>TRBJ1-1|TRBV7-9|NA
CASSIGAAGVTEAFF
TGTGCCAGCAGCATAGGTGCGGCAGGGGTAACTGAAGCTTTCTTT
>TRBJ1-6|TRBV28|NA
CASTISPGDSPLHF
TGTGCCAGCACAATTAGTCCGGGAGATTCACCCCTCCACTTT
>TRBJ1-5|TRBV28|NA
CASSIQGFLNQPQHF
TGTGCCAGCAGTATTCAGGGATTCCTCAATCAGCCCCAGCATTTT
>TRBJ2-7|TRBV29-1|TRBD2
CSASGTSGRNDEQYF
TGCAGCGCCTCCGGGACTAGCGGGAGAAATGACGAGCAGTACTTC
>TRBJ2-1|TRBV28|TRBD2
CASSPGTTSYNEQFF
TGTGCCAGCAGCCCCGGGACTACTTCCTACAATGAGCAGTTCTTC
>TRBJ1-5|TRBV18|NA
CASSSGPDGNQPQHF
TGTGCCAGCTCATCAGGGCCCGATGGCAATCAGCCCCAGCATTTT
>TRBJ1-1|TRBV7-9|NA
CASSPLGGTANTEAFF
TGTGCCAGCAGCCCTTTGGGCGGGACGGCGAACACTGAAGCTTTCTTT